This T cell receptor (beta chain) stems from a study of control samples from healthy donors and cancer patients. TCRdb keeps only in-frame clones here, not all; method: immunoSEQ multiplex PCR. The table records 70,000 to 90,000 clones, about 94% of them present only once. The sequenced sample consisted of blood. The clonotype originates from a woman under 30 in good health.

The DNA for the CDR3 is TGTGCCAGCAGCAGAGCATCCGGGACTAGCGGGTTAGGTGAGCAGTTCTTC. Its translation is CASSRASGTSGLGEQFF. The chain couples TRBV4-2 to TRBJ2-1, with 12 nucleotides matching TRBD2. The J segment lost 9 bases and the V segment lost 5 bases, leaving 14 bases of the junction unmatched. The germline V gene has CDR1 LGHNA and CDR2 YNFKEQ. The CDR3 contains 17 residues.